Below, one T cell receptor (beta chain) is given with its context. Its antigen is currently unknown. The sample is drawn from a study of identical twins. The CDR3 is made up of 14 amino acids. Trimming pared 0 bases from V and 7 bases from J, leaving 9 bases between. CDR1 is KGHDR and CDR2 is SFDVKD in the germline V gene. General study points: Modelling approaches yielded underestimates of out-of-frame TCR alpha sharing between monozygotic twins.

TCRdb used MiXCR to reprocess the 5' RACE reads, holding one entry per CDR3 protein. Of approximately 210,000 distinct CDR3 sequences in the sample, approximately 16% were seen once. The sample was also linked to a second study, of T cells expressing NK-cell markers. From that second work: Cells sorted as CD3+CD56+NKG2C+, CD3+CD56+NKG2C- and CD3+CD56-NKG2C+ T cells supplied the TCR beta repertoires. Several donors' CD3+CD56-NKG2C+ cells were dominated by the same clonotypes.

This clonotype was obtained from a young woman in good health. The rearrangement joins TRBV24-1 to TRBJ2-1, with D hard to call. Sequenced input: CD8+ T cells sorted from blood. DNA of the CDR3: TGTGCCACCAGTGATTTGTCAGGTGGGAATGAGCAGTTCTTC. Protein sequence: CATSDLSGGNEQFF.